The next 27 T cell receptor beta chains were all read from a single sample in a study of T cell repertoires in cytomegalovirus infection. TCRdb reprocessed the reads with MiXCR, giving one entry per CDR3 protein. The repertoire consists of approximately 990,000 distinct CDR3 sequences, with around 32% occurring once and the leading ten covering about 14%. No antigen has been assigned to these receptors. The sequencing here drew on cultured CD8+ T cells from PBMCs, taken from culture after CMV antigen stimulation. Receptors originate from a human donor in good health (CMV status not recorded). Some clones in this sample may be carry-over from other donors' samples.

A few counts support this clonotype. CDR3 in amino acids: CASRTGYEQYF. Written as DNA, the CDR3 is TGTGCCAGCAGAACCGGCTACGAGCAGTACTTC. The chain employs TRBV7-2 and TRBJ2-7; D is unresolved. Between the trimmed V and J ends, which lost 6 bases and 3 bases, there was a span of 6 bases. This CDR3 is 11 amino acids long. CDR1 is SGHTA, CDR2 FQGNSA, per germline.

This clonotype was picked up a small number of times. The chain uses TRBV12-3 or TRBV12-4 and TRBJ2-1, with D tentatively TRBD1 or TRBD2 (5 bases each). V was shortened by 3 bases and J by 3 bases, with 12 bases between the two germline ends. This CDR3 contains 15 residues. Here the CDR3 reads CASSLTGPRYNEQFF. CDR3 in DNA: TGTGCCAGCAGTTTGACGGGGCCACGCTACAATGAGCAGTTCTTC.

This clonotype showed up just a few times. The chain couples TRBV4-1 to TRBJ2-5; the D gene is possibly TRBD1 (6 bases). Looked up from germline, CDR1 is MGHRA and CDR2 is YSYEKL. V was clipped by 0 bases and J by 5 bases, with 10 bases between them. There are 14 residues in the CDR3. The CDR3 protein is CASSQEGGWETQYF. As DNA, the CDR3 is TGCGCCAGCAGCCAAGAAGGGGGTTGGGAGACCCAGTACTTC.

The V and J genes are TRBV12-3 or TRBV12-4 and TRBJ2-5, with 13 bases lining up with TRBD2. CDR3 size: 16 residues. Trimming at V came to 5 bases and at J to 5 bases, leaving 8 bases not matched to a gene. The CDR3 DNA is TGTGCCAGCAGTACCGAGGGACTAGCGGGGTACGAGACCCAGTACTTC. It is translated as CASSTEGLAGYETQYF.

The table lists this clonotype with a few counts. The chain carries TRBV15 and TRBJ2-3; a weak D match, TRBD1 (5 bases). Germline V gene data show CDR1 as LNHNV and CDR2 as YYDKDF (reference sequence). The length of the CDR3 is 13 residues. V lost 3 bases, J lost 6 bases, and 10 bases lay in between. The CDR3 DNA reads TGTGCCACCAGCAGTGGGGCGGAGGATACGCAGTATTTT. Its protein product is CATSSGAEDTQYF.

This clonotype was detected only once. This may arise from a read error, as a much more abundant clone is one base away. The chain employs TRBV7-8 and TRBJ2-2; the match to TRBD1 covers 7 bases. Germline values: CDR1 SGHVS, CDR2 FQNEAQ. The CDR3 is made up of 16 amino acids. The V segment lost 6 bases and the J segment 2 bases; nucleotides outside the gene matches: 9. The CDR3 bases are TGTGCCAGCAGGTTGGAGACAGGGATTAACACCGGGGAGCTGTTTTTT. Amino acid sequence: CASRLETGINTGELFF.

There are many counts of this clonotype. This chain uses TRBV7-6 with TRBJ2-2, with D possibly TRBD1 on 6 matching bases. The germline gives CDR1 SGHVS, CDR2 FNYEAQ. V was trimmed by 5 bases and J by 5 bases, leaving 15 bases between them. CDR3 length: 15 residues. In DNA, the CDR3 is TGTGCCAGCAGCCCATTTGCCAGGGGAACCGGGGAGCTGTTTTTT. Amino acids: CASSPFARGTGELFF.

DNA of the CDR3: TGTGCCAGCAGCGCCGGGACAGGCCCCTTGGAGCAGTACTTC. This codes for CASSAGTGPLEQYF. The rearrangement joins TRBV2 to TRBJ2-7, with 8 bases identical to TRBD1. Germline assignment: CDR1 SNHLY and CDR2 FYNNEI. V dropped 6 bases and J dropped 7; count of bases not matched to a gene: 11. The CDR3 contains 14 residues.

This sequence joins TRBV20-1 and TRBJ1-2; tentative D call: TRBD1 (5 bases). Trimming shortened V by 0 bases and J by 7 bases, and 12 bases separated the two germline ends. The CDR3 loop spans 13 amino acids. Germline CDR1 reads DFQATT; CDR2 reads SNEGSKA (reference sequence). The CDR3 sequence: CSARDRDAGGYTF. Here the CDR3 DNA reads TGCAGTGCTAGAGACAGGGACGCAGGTGGCTACACCTTC.

The CDR3 DNA follows: TGCGCCAGCAACACAGGGGTCGAGAACACTGAAGCTTTCTTT. It yields the protein CASNTGVENTEAFF. The chain employs TRBV10-1 and TRBJ1-1; TRBD1 matches at 7 bases. Trimming took 7 bases from V and 1 from J; bases not matched to a gene: 6. The V gene's germline CDR1 is WNHNN and CDR2 SYGVQD (reference sequence). This CDR3 spans 14 amino acids.

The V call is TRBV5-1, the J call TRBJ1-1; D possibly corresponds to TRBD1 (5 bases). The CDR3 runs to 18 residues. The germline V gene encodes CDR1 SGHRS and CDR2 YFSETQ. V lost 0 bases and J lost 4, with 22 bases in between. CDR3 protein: CASSLAKGQWGVGTEAFF. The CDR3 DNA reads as TGCGCCAGCAGCTTGGCCAAGGGGCAGTGGGGTGTCGGCACTGAAGCTTTCTTT.

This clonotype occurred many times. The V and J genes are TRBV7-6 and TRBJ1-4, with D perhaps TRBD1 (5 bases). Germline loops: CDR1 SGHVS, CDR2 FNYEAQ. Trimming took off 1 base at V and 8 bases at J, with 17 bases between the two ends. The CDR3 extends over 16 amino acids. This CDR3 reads CASSLEQADFGEKLFF. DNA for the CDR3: TGTGCCAGCAGCTTAGAACAGGCGGACTTCGGGGAAAAACTGTTTTTT.

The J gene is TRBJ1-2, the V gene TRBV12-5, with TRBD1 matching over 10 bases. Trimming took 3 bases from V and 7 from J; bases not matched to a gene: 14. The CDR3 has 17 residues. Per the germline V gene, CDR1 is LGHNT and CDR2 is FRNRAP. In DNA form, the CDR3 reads TGTGCTAGTGGTTTCCAAGCGGGACAGGGGAGTCGTTTTGGCTACACCTTC. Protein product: CASGFQAGQGSRFGYTF.

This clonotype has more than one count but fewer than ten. CDR3 sequence: CASSHGQGKAGWSTGELFF. In nucleotides, the CDR3 is TGTGCCAGCAGCCACGGACAGGGAAAGGCGGGGTGGTCTACCGGGGAGCTGTTTTTT. The V call is TRBV14, the J call TRBJ2-2; 8 bases agree with TRBD1. Germline V lookup: CDR1 SGHDN, CDR2 FVKESK. V trimming: 3 bases; J trimming: 5 bases; junction bases outside the gene matches: 17. The CDR3 has 19 amino acids.

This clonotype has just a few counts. The CDR3 sequence: CASSYFPLTGSNQPQHF. The CDR3 nucleotides read TGTGCCAGCAGTTACTTCCCTCTGACAGGCAGCAATCAGCCCCAGCATTTT. The chain carries TRBV6-5 and TRBJ1-5; a weak D match, TRBD1 (6 bases). Trimming took 1 base from V and 1 from J, leaving 14 bases between them. This CDR3 region has 17 residues. Germline values: CDR1 MNHEY, CDR2 SVGAGI.

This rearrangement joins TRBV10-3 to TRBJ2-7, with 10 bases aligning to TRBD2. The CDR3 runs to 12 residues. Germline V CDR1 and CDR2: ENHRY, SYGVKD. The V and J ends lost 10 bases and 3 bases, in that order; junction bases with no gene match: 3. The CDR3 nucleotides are TGTGCCACCAGCGGGGGGGACTACGAGCAGTACGTC. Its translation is CATSGGDYEQYV.

CDR3: CASTFSGTSADTQYF. The CDR3 DNA reads TGTGCCAGCACCTTTAGCGGGACTTCCGCAGATACGCAGTATTTT. The chain joins TRBV7-2 to TRBJ2-3, with TRBD2 matching over 8 bases. CDR3 length: 15 residues. The J segment lost 4 bases and the V segment lost 7 bases, leaving 10 bases of the junction unmatched. The germline gives CDR1 SGHTA, CDR2 FQGNSA.

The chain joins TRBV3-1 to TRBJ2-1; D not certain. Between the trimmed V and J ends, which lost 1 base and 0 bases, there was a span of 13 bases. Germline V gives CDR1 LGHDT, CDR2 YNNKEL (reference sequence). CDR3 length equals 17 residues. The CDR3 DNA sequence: TGTGCCAGCAGCCAAGGGACGGAGATTAGCTCCTACAATGAGCAGTTCTTC. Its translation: CASSQGTEISSYNEQFF.

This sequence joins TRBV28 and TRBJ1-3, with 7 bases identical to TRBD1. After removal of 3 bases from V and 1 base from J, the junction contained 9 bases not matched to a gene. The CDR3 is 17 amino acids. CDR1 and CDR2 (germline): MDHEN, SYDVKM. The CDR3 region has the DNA TGTGCCAGCAGTTTTTGGACAGGCCCGATATCTGGAAACACCATATATTTT. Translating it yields CASSFWTGPISGNTIYF.

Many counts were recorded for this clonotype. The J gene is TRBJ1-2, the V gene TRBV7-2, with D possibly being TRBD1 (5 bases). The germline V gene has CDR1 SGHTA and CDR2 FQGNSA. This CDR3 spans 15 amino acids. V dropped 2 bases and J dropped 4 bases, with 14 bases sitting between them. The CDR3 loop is CASSLTLAGRYGYTF. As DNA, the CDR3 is TGTGCCAGCAGCTTAACACTGGCAGGGCGCTATGGCTACACCTTC.

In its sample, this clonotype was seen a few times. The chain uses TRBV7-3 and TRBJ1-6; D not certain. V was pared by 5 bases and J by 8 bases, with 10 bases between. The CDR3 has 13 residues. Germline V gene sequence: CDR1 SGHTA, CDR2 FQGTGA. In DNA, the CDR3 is TGTGCCAGCAGCCGGGGAGGTTATTCACCCCTCCACTTT. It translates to CASSRGGYSPLHF.

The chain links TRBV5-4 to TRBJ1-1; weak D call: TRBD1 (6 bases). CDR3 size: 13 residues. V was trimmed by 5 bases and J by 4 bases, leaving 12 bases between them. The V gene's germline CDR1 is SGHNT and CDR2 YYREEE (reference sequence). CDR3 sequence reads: CASRLPGATEAFF. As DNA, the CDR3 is TGTGCCAGCAGGTTACCAGGGGCCACTGAAGCTTTCTTT.

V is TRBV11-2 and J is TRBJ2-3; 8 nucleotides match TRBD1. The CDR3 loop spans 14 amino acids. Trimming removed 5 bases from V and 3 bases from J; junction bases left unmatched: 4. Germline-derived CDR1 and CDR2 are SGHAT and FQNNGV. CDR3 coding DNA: TGTGCCAGCAGCGCTTGGACAGGGACAGATACGCAGTATTTT. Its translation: CASSAWTGTDTQYF. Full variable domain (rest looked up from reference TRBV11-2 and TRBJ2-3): EAGVAQSPRYKIIEKRQSVAFWCNPISGHATLYWYQQILGQGPKLLIQFQNNGVVDDSQLPKDRFSAERLKGVDSTLKIQPAKLEDSAVYLCASSAWTGTDTQYFGPGTRLTVL.

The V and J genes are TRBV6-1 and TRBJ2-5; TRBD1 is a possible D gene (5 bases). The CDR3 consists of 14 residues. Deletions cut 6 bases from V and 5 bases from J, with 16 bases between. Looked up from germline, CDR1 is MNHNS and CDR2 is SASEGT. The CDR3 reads CASSPWGPGETQYF. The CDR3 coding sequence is TGTGCCAGCAGCCCGTGGGGCCCTGGGGAGACCCAGTACTTC.

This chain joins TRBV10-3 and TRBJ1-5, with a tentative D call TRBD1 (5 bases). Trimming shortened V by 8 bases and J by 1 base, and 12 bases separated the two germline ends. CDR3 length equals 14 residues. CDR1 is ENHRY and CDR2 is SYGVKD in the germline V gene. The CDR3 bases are TGTGCCATCGGGTACGAGGGGAGCAATCAGCCCCAGCATTTT. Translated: CAIGYEGSNQPQHF.

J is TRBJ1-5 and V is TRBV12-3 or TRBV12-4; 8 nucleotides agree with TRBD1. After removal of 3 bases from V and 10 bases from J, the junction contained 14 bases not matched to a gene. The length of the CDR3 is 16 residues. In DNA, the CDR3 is TGTGCCAGCAGTTTTCTCACCGGACAGGGCGGTTCACCCCAGCATTTT. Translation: CASSFLTGQGGSPQHF.

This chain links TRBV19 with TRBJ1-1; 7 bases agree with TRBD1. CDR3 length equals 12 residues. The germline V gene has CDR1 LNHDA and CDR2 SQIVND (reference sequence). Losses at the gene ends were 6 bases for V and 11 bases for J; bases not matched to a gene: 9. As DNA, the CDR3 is TGTGCCAGTAGCCTTGGGACAGTTCGTGCTTTCTTT. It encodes CASSLGTVRAFF.